This passage covers 15 T cell receptor beta chains from one sample sequenced in a study of regulatory T cells in long-lasting Graves disease. Sample time point: newly diagnosed GD, antithyroid drugs for less than 3 months. PBMC RNA served as the TCR library source. Researchers made TCR beta libraries by using iRepertoire HTBI primers and running Arm-PCR on CDR3 regions. TCRdb itself ran the multiplex PCR reads through MiXCR, one entry per CDR3 protein. The sample has roughly 250,000 distinct CDR3 sequences, about 17% seen once. Another study also made use of these data, one on T cells in Graves' hyperthyroidism and ophthalmopathy.

The starting material was peripheral blood mononuclear cells (PBMCs), obtained at new diagnosis, from a patient treated with antithyroid drugs. These TCRs come from a woman aged 25 to 39 with Graves disease.

Remarks on this clonotype: This clone may be a read error of a much larger clone one base away. The CDR3 does not close with the conserved phenylalanine or tryptophan, likely indicating a read error. The chain has TRBV5-1 and TRBJ1-6, with D perhaps TRBD1 (5 bases). This CDR3 has 13 residues. In germline, CDR1 is SGHRS, CDR2 YFSETQ. V was trimmed by 8 bases and J by 7 bases, leaving 13 bases between them. The chain's CDR3 is CARGECPNSPLHL. The CDR3 region has the DNA TGCGCCAGAGGGGAGTGCCCGAATTCACCCCTCCACCTT.

This chain connects TRBV7-2 to TRBJ1-6, with D hard to call. Germline loops: CDR1 SGHTA, CDR2 FQGNSA. Trimming took 5 bases from V and 6 from J, leaving 14 bases between them. The CDR3 contains 15 residues. In nucleotides, the CDR3 is TGTGCCAGCAGCCGAAAATTAGGGCCTAATTCACCCCTCCACTTT. Protein sequence: CASSRKLGPNSPLHF.

In the case of this clonotype: With a far larger clone one base away, a read error is the likely cause. The chain joins TRBV5-5 to TRBJ1-1; no firm D call. Germline V lookup: CDR1 SGHKS, CDR2 YYEKEE (reference sequence). CDR3 size: 13 residues. In DNA form, the CDR3 reads TGCGCCAGCAGCATAGGACTCGACACTGAAGCTTTCTTT. It translates to CASSIGLDTEAFF.

This clonotype was counted ten times or more. For the CDR3, the DNA is TGTGCCAGCAGCCCCGACGGGGGTAACTCACCCCTCCACTTT. Its protein is CASSPDGGNSPLHF. The chain recombines TRBV5-5 with TRBJ1-6; TRBD1 might be the D (5 bases). The CDR3 has 14 residues. The V end lost 4 bases, the J end lost 10 bases, and 15 bases lay between the germline ends. The germline V gene has CDR1 SGHKS and CDR2 YYEKEE (reference sequence).

At least ten counts were recorded for this clonotype. The chain carries TRBV3-1 and TRBJ2-3; D call uncertain. From germline, CDR1 is LGHDT and CDR2 YNNKEL (reference sequence). Trimming pared 8 bases from V and 4 bases from J, leaving 10 bases between. The CDR3 contains 12 residues. The CDR3 reads CASLGMADTQYF. The CDR3 region has the DNA TGTGCCAGCCTAGGGATGGCAGATACGCAGTATTTT.

This clonotype was recorded at least ten times. The chain couples TRBV7-6 to TRBJ1-2; no reliable D call. Germline values: CDR1 SGHVS, CDR2 FNYEAQ. The CDR3 extends over 13 amino acids. V shed 5 bases and J shed 4 bases, with 11 bases lying between them. The CDR3 DNA is TGTGCCAGCAGCCCCTCCCGGAGCTATGGCTACACCTTC. Translating gives CASSPSRSYGYTF.

This clonotype has a handful of counts. J is TRBJ2-7 and V is TRBV10-3; D not certain. The ends were cut back, 2 bases at V and 0 bases at J, with 5 bases in the middle. Per germline, CDR1 ENHRY and CDR2 SYGVKD. The CDR3 runs to 13 residues. CDR3 DNA: TGTGCCATCAGTGAGAGGGTCTCCTACGAGCAGTACTTC. It translates to CAISERVSYEQYF.

This chain connects TRBV7-9 to TRBJ2-7; TRBD2 matches at 11 bases. After removal of 8 bases from V and 7 bases from J, the junction contained 10 bases not matched to a gene. The germline CDR1 and CDR2 sequences are SEHNR and FQNEAQ (reference sequence). The CDR3 runs to 14 residues. The CDR3 reads CASGPPGTSGEQYF. The DNA for the CDR3 is TGTGCCAGCGGCCCTCCCGGGACTAGCGGAGAGCAGTACTTC.

A word on this clonotype: It may be a read error: a sequence one base away is much more abundant. The chain has TRBV3-1 and TRBJ1-1; perhaps TRBD1 as D (5 bases). This CDR3 is built from 15 residues. V lost 1 base to trimming and J lost 4 bases, with 13 bases between them. Germline V gene lookup returns CDR1 LGHDT and CDR2 YNNKEL (reference sequence). CDR3 residues: CASSQGGAPSTEAFF. The CDR3 DNA follows: TGTGCCAGCAGCCAAGGCGGGGCGCCGAGCACTGAAGCTTTCTTT.

V usage is TRBV2 and J usage is TRBJ1-5; 8 nucleotides align to TRBD1. CDR1 and CDR2 (germline): SNHLY, FYNNEI. The CDR3 extends over 15 amino acids. The V and J ends lost 6 bases and 7 bases, in that order; junction bases with no gene match: 11. The DNA for the CDR3 is TGTGCCAGCAGGGCTCCGACAGGGGATCGGCAGCCCCAGCATTTT. This encodes CASRAPTGDRQPQHF.

The chain employs TRBV7-6 and TRBJ2-3; D is perhaps TRBD1 (6 bases). Germline values: CDR1 SGHVS, CDR2 FNYEAQ. The CDR3 is made up of 16 amino acids. The V end was cut by 2 bases, the J end by 2 bases, with 14 bases between. CDR3 in DNA: TGTGCCAGCAGCTTATCCCCGGGACAAAACACAGATACGCAGTATTTT. Translated: CASSLSPGQNTDTQYF. The full variable domain, with the rest looked up from reference TRBV7-6 and TRBJ2-3, is GAGVSQSPRYKVTKRGQDVALRCDPISGHVSLYWYRQALGQGPEFLTYFNYEAQQDKSGLPNDRFSAERPEGSISTLTIQRTEQRDSAMYRCASSLSPGQNTDTQYFGPGTRLTVL.

This clonotype was found many times. The J gene is TRBJ2-2, the V gene TRBV6-2 or TRBV6-3; possibly TRBD1 for D (7 bases). The V end was cut by 5 bases, the J end by 7 bases, with 14 bases between. The CDR3 is 14 amino acids. Germline lookup yields CDR1 MNHEY and CDR2 SVGEGT. The CDR3 region has the DNA TGTGCCAGCAGTGAAGGAGGGGGCGACGGGGAGCTGTTTTTT. Protein: CASSEGGGDGELFF.

Regarding this clonotype: A much larger clone is a single base away; this may be a read error. The chain uses TRBV29-1 and TRBJ2-3, with a tentative D call TRBD2 (7 bases). Germline V CDR1 and CDR2: SQVTM, ANQGSEA. V was trimmed by 7 bases and J by 1 base, leaving 12 bases between them. The CDR3 contains 13 residues. The CDR3 sequence: CSAARGRTDTQYF. The CDR3 DNA reads TGCAGCGCTGCGCGGGGGCGCACAGATACGCAGTATTTT.

This clonotype was detected a few times. V usage is TRBV19 and J usage is TRBJ1-2, with 10 bases fitting TRBD1. The V and J ends lost 3 bases and 4 bases, in that order; junction bases with no gene match: 8. The V gene's germline CDR1 is LNHDA and CDR2 SQIVND (reference sequence). The CDR3 contains 16 residues. The CDR3 protein is CASSIRQGATSYGYTF. CDR3 nucleotides: TGTGCCAGTAGTATTAGACAGGGGGCCACATCCTATGGCTACACCTTC.

This clonotype was recorded many times. This rearrangement joins TRBV6-4 to TRBJ1-1, with D possibly matching TRBD1 (6 bases). V dropped 3 bases and J dropped 4 bases, with 15 bases sitting between them. The CDR3 is made up of 15 amino acids. Germline CDR1 and CDR2: MRHNA and SNTAGT. As DNA, the CDR3 is TGTGCCAGCAGTGATACTCAAAGGGGGGGCACTGAAGCTTTCTTT. It yields the protein CASSDTQRGGTEAFF.